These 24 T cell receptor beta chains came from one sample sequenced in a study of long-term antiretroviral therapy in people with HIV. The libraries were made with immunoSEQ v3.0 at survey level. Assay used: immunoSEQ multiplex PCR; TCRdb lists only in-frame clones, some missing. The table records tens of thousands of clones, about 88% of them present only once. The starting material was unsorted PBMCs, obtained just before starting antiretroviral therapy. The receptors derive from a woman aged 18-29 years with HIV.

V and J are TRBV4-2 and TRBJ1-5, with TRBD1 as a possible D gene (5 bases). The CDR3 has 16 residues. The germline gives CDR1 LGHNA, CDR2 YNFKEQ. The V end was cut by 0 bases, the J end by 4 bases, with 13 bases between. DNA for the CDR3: TGTGCCAGCAGCCAAGATCCCGGGGGTTGGAATCAGCCCCAGCATTTT. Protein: CASSQDPGGWNQPQHF.

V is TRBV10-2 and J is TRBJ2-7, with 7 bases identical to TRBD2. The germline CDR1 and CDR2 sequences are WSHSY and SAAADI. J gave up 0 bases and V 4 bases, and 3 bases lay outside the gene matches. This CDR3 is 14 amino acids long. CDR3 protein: CASSGGGSSYEQYF. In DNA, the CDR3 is TGCGCCAGCAGTGGTGGCGGGAGCTCCTACGAGCAGTACTTC.

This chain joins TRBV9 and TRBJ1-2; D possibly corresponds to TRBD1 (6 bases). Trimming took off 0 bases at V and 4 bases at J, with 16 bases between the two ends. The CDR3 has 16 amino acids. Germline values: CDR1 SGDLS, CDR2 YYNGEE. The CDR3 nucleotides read TGTGCCAGCAGCGTAGCTGCGGGGGCCCAGGGCTATGGCTACACCTTC. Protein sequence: CASSVAAGAQGYGYTF.

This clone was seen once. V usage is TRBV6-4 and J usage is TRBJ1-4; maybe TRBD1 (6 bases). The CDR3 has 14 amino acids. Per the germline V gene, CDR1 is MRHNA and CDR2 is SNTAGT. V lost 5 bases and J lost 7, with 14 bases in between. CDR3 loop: CASSPQGRGEKLFF. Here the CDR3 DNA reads TGTGCCAGCAGTCCTCAGGGGCGCGGTGAAAAACTGTTTTTT.

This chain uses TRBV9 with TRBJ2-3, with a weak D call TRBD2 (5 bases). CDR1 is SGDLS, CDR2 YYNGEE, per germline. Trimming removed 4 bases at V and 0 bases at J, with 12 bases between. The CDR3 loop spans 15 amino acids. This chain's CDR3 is CASSLRTASTDTQYF. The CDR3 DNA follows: TGTGCCAGCAGCCTAAGGACTGCTAGCACAGATACGCAGTATTTT.

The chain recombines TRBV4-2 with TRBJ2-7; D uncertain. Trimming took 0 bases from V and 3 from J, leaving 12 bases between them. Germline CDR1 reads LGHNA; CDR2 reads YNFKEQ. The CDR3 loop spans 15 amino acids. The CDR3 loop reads CASSQETSPSYEQYF. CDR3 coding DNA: TGTGCCAGCAGCCAAGAAACGTCACCTAGCTACGAGCAGTACTTC.

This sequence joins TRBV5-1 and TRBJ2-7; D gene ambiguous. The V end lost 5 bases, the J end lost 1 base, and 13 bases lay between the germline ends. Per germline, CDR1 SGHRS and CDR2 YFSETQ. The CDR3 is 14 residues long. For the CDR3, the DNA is TGCGCCAGCAGTCATCGACTCGCATCCTACGAGCAGTACTTC. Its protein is CASSHRLASYEQYF.

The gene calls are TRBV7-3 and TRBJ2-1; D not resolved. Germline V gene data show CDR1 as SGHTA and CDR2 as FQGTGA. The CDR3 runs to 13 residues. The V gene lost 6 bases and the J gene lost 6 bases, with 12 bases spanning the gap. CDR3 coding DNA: TGTGCCAGCAGAACAAGCTACTCCAATGAGCAGTTCTTC. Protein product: CASRTSYSNEQFF.

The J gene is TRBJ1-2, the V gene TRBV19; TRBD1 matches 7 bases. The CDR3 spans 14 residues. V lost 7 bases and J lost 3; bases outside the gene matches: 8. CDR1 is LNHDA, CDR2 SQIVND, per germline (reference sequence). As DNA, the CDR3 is TGTGCCAGTAAAGAAGGGACAGCTTACTATGGCTACACCTTC. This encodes CASKEGTAYYGYTF.

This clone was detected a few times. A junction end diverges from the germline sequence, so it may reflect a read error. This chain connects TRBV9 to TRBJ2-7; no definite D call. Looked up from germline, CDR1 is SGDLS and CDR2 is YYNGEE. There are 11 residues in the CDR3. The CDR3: CASSVGKDVSF. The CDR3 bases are TGTGCCAGCAGCGTAGGCAAAGACGTGTCCTTC.

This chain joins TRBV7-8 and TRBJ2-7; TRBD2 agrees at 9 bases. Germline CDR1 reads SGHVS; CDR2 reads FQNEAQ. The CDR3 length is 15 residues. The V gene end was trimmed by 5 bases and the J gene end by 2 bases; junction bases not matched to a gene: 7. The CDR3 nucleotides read TGTGCCAGCAGCCAAGAGGTAGCGGGAGCCTACGAGCAGTACTTC. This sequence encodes CASSQEVAGAYEQYF.

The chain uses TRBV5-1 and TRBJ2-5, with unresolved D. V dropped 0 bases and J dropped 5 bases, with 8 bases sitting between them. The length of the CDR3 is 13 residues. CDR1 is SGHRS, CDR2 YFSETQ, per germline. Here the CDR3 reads CASSLGEGETQYF. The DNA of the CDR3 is TGCGCCAGCAGCTTGGGTGAAGGGGAGACCCAGTACTTC.

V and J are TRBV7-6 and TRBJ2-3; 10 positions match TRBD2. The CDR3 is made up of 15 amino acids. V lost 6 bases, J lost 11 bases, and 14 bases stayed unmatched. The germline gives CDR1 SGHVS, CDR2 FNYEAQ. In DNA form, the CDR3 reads TGTGCCAGCAGTCCAATCCTAGCGGGGGATTTCCTGCAGTATTTT. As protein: CASSPILAGDFLQYF.

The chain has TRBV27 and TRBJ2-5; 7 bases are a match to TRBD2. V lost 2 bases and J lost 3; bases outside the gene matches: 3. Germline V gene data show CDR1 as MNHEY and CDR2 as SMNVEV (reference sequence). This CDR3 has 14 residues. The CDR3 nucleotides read TGTGCCAGCAGTTTAAAGGGACTAAAAGAGACCCAGTACTTC. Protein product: CASSLKGLKETQYF.

The CDR3 loop reads CASSLGGRGRQFF. The CDR3 DNA reads as TGTGCCAGCAGCTTAGGGGGTCGAGGTCGGCAGTTCTTC. The rearrangement uses TRBV7-8 and TRBJ2-1; the D is unclear. Germline V lookup: CDR1 SGHVS, CDR2 FQNEAQ. This CDR3 is built from 13 residues. V shed 1 base and J shed 12 bases, with 13 bases lying between them.

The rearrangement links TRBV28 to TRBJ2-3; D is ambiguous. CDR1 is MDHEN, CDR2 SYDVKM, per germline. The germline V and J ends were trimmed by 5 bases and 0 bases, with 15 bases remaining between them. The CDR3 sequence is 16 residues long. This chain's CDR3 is CASSRPLGSSTDTQYF. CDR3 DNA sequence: TGTGCCAGCAGTCGGCCCCTGGGCAGTAGCACAGATACGCAGTATTTT. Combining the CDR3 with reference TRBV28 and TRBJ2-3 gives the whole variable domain DVKVTQSSRYLVKRTGEKVFLECVQDMDHENMFWYRQDPGLGLRLIYFSYDVKMKEKGDIPEGYSVSREKKERFSLILESASTNQTSMYLCASSRPLGSSTDTQYFGPGTRLTVL.

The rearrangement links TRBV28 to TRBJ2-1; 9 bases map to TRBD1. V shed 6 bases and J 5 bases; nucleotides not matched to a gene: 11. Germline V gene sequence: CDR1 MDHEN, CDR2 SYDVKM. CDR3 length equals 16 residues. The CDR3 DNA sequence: TGTGCCAGCAGGGGGACAGGGTTGACAAATGACAATGAGCAGTTCTTC. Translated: CASRGTGLTNDNEQFF.

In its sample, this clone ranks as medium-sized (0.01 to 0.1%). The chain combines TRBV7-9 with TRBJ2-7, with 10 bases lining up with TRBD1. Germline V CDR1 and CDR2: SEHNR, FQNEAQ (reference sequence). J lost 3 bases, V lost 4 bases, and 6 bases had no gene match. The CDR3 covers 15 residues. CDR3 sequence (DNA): TGTGCCAGCAGCTCCAGGGACAGGGGCGACTACGAGCAGTACTTC. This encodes CASSSRDRGDYEQYF.

The CDR3, as DNA: TGTGCCAGCAGCTTAGTCTCCGATGAGCAGTTCTTC. Translating it yields CASSLVSDEQFF. The V gene is TRBV7-9, the J gene TRBJ2-1; unclear D gene. The V gene lost 1 base and the J gene lost 8 bases, with 6 bases spanning the gap. The CDR3 is 12 residues long. Germline V gene data show CDR1 as SEHNR and CDR2 as FQNEAQ (reference sequence).

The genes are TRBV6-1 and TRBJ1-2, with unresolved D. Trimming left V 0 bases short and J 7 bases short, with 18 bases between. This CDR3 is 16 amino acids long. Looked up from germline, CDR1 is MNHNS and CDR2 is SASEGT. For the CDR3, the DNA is TGTGCCAGCAGTGAAGCTATACGATCCCGGGCCCGTGGCTACACCTTC. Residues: CASSEAIRSRARGYTF.

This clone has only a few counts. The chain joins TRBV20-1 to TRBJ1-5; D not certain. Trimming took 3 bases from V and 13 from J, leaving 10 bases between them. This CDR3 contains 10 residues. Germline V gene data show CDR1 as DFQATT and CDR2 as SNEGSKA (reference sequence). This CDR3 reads CSASNAGQHF. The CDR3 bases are TGCAGTGCTAGTAATGCAGGACAGCATTTT.

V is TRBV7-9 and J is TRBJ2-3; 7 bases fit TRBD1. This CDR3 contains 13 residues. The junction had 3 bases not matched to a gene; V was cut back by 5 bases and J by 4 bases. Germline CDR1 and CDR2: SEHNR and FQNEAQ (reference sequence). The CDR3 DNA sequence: TGTGCCAGCAGCCCGAGGGGGCCAGATACGCAGTATTTT. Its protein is CASSPRGPDTQYF.

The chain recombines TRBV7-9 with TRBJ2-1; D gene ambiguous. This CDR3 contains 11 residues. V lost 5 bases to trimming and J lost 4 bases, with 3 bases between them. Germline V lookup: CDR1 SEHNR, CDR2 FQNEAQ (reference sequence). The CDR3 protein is CASSRYNEQFF. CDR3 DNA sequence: TGTGCCAGCAGCCGATACAATGAGCAGTTCTTC.

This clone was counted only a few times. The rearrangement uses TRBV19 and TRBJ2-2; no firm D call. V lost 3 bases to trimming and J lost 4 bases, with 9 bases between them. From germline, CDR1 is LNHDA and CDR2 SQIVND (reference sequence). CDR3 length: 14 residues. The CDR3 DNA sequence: TGTGCCAGTAGTATTTCCCGGTCCACCGGGGAGCTGTTTTTT. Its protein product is CASSISRSTGELFF.